These 18 T cell receptor beta chains were all obtained from the same sample, sequenced in a study of T-cell reconstitution after alpha-beta-depleted transplantation in children. Unique molecular identifiers were incorporated when the TCRbeta library was constructed. TCRdb re-called the PCR reads through MiXCR, storing one row per CDR3 protein. The sample shows over 45,000 distinct CDR3 sequences, around 9.2% of them seen only once. Here the sequenced sample was PBMCs, mostly from graft donor cells, taken 60 days after TCRalphabeta/CD19-depleted stem cell transplant. Receptor source: a male patient aged 2-15 years who had a stem cell transplant for chronic granulomatous disease, so the T cells may come from the graft donor.

In its sample, this clonotype was seen many times. V usage is TRBV14 and J usage is TRBJ2-1, with 8 nucleotides matching TRBD2. This CDR3 comprises 17 residues. Germline V gives CDR1 SGHDN, CDR2 FVKESK. V gave up 0 bases and J gave up 2 bases; unmatched junction bases: 6. CDR3 DNA: TGTGCCAGCAGCCAAGACGGGGCGGGAGGCCCCTACAATGAGCAGTTCTTC. This encodes CASSQDGAGGPYNEQFF.

This chain uses TRBV27 with TRBJ2-1, with 14 bases fitting TRBD2. Losses at the gene ends were 2 bases for V and 4 bases for J; bases not matched to a gene: 4. The germline gives CDR1 MNHEY, CDR2 SMNVEV (reference sequence). The CDR3 sequence is 17 residues long. The CDR3 bases are TGTGCCAGCAGTTTAACAGGGACTAGCGGGGGATACAATGAGCAGTTCTTC. Protein: CASSLTGTSGGYNEQFF.

The rearrangement joins TRBV4-1 to TRBJ2-1, with TRBD2 matching 11 bases. V lost 3 bases, J lost 6 bases, and 10 bases stayed unmatched. In germline, CDR1 is MGHRA, CDR2 YSYEKL. The CDR3 loop spans 17 amino acids. The CDR3 sequence is CASSQGVTSGTRNEQFF. For the CDR3, the DNA is TGCGCCAGCAGCCAGGGGGTGACTAGCGGGACACGCAATGAGCAGTTCTTC.

The table lists this clonotype with a few counts. This chain connects TRBV20-1 to TRBJ1-1; no reliable D call. The CDR3 length is 14 residues. With 0 bases removed from V and 3 bases from J, the gap between germline ends came to 11 bases. CDR1 is DFQATT and CDR2 is SNEGSKA in the germline V gene (reference sequence). This chain's CDR3 is CSARDQWEDTEAFF. The CDR3 coding sequence is TGCAGTGCTAGAGATCAATGGGAGGACACTGAAGCTTTCTTT.

J is TRBJ1-2 and V is TRBV6-1; 8 bases match TRBD1. The V and J ends lost 2 bases and 7 bases, in that order; junction bases with no gene match: 9. Germline V gene lookup returns CDR1 MNHNS and CDR2 SASEGT. The CDR3 sequence is 15 residues long. This CDR3 is CASSEPDRVGTGYTF. CDR3 nucleotide sequence: TGTGCCAGCAGTGAACCGGACAGGGTCGGGACTGGCTACACCTTC.

This clonotype has ten or more counts. V usage is TRBV4-1 and J usage is TRBJ1-3, with D possibly being TRBD1 (6 bases). CDR1 is MGHRA, CDR2 YSYEKL, per germline. There are 15 residues in the CDR3. V lost 8 bases to trimming and J lost 0 bases, with 14 bases between them. CDR3 residues: CASGQTGFSGNTIYF. The CDR3 region has the DNA TGCGCCAGCGGACAAACAGGGTTCTCTGGAAACACCATATATTTT.

This clonotype was seen many times. V usage is TRBV20-1 and J usage is TRBJ1-6; D is uncertain. Looked up from germline, CDR1 is DFQATT and CDR2 is SNEGSKA (reference sequence). This CDR3 contains 14 residues. V was cut by 0 bases and J by 0 bases, with 3 bases left in between. The CDR3 spells CSARDSSYNSPLHF. The CDR3 DNA follows: TGCAGTGCTAGAGACAGCTCCTATAATTCACCCCTCCACTTT.

This clonotype was seen at least ten times. The rearrangement joins TRBV29-1 to TRBJ1-2, with 9 nucleotides matching TRBD1. The CDR3 spans 14 residues. Germline assignment: CDR1 SQVTM and CDR2 ANQGSEA. With V trimmed by 6 bases and J by 2 bases, 7 bases remained unmatched. CDR3 bases: TGCAGCGTCTTTACCGGGACAGGGAACTATGGCTACACCTTC. Translation: CSVFTGTGNYGYTF.

The chain combines TRBV6-1 with TRBJ1-1; D gene uncertain. Germline-derived CDR1 and CDR2 are MNHNS and SASEGT. V lost 5 bases to trimming and J lost 8 bases, with 15 bases between them. There are 13 residues in the CDR3. The CDR3 nucleotides read TGTGCCAGCAGTCCTCCCGGAATAGGAGAAGCTTTCTTT. Translated, it gives CASSPPGIGEAFF.

This clonotype was seen a few times. This chain joins TRBV25-1 and TRBJ1-6; TRBD1 aligns across 8 bases. V lost 5 bases to trimming and J lost 7 bases; unmatched junction nucleotides: 7. Germline V CDR1 and CDR2: MGHDK, SYGVNS. CDR3 length equals 15 residues. The CDR3 bases are TGTGCCAGCAGTCCCCTCGACAGGGGCAATTCACCCCTCCACTTT. Amino acids: CASSPLDRGNSPLHF. Full variable domain (outside the CDR3, taken from reference TRBV25-1 and TRBJ1-6): EADIYQTPRYLVIGTGKKITLECSQTMGHDKMYWYQQDPGMELHLIHYSYGVNSTEKGDLSSESTVSRIRTEHFPLTLESARPSHTSQYLCASSPLDRGNSPLHFGNGTRLTVT.

Ten or more counts support this clonotype. CDR3 sequence reads: CAISEWDRGYNEQFF. CDR3 bases: TGTGCCATCAGTGAGTGGGACAGGGGCTACAATGAGCAGTTCTTC. The V gene is TRBV10-3, the J gene TRBJ2-1, with 10 bases identical to TRBD1. The CDR3 runs to 15 residues. The junction had 0 bases not matched to a gene; V was cut back by 1 base and J by 3 bases. The germline V gene encodes CDR1 ENHRY and CDR2 SYGVKD.

In this sample, this clonotype turned up many times. The chain employs TRBV4-3 and TRBJ2-3; D gene uncertain. The germline V and J ends were trimmed by 4 bases and 5 bases, with 13 bases remaining between them. The CDR3 totals 14 residues. CDR1 and CDR2 (germline): LGHNA, YSLEER. CDR3 coding DNA: TGCGCCAGCAGCCGATCCTCACCAGGAGATACGCAGTATTTT. Its translation is CASSRSSPGDTQYF.

This clonotype was recorded at least ten times. This sequence joins TRBV12-3 or TRBV12-4 and TRBJ1-2, with TRBD1 matching 7 bases. V was clipped by 6 bases and J by 4 bases; unmatched bases: 8. There are 14 residues in the CDR3. The CDR3 DNA sequence: TGTGCCAGCAGGCCGACAGGGAGGAGCTATGGCTACACCTTC. The encoded protein is CASRPTGRSYGYTF.

In this sample, this clonotype turned up many times. This chain joins TRBV7-2 and TRBJ2-7; D gene ambiguous. The CDR3 runs 15 residues. CDR1 and CDR2 from the germline V gene are SGHTA and FQGNSA. V lost 1 base to trimming and J lost 2 bases, with 12 bases between them. CDR3 protein: CASSLGTHQAYEQYF. CDR3 in DNA: TGTGCCAGCAGCTTAGGAACCCACCAGGCCTACGAGCAGTACTTC.

This clonotype was picked up a small number of times. The V and J genes are TRBV20-1 and TRBJ1-5; TRBD1 agrees at 7 bases. The CDR3 extends over 16 amino acids. Trimming took 1 base from V and 4 from J; bases not matched to a gene: 10. Per germline, CDR1 DFQATT and CDR2 SNEGSKA (reference sequence). This CDR3 reads CSARVNPAQGNQPQHF. The CDR3 nucleotides are TGCAGTGCTAGAGTCAACCCGGCACAGGGGAATCAGCCCCAGCATTTT.

There are many counts of this clonotype. The rearrangement uses TRBV3-1 and TRBJ2-3, with TRBD1 matching 9 bases. Germline lookup yields CDR1 LGHDT and CDR2 YNNKEL (reference sequence). Trimming cost V 4 bases and J 2 bases; bases outside gene matches: 7. The CDR3 spans 16 residues. CDR3 amino acids: CASSPLTGGFTDTQYF. Written as DNA, the CDR3 is TGTGCCAGCAGCCCTCTTACAGGGGGCTTCACAGATACGCAGTATTTT.

The chain joins TRBV3-1 to TRBJ2-7, with TRBD2 identical over 9 bases. After removal of 1 base from V and 0 bases from J, the junction contained 7 bases not matched to a gene. This CDR3 contains 17 residues. Germline V gene data show CDR1 as LGHDT and CDR2 as YNNKEL (reference sequence). CDR3 DNA: TGTGCCAGCAGCCAAGGTCGGCTAGCGGGGAGCTCCTACGAGCAGTACTTC. The encoded protein is CASSQGRLAGSSYEQYF.

In its sample, this clonotype was seen many times. This rearrangement joins TRBV19 to TRBJ2-7; perhaps TRBD1 as D (6 bases). Trimming removed 6 bases at V and 0 bases at J, with 15 bases between. CDR1 is LNHDA and CDR2 is SQIVND in the germline V gene (reference sequence). CDR3 length: 15 amino acids. The CDR3 DNA is TGTGCCAGTAGGCCTGTCTGGGACAACTCCTACGAGCAGTACTTC. This encodes CASRPVWDNSYEQYF.